This T cell receptor (beta chain) originates from a study of OX40 agonist ivuxolimab in advanced cancers. About the study: Checkpoint inhibitors had been given previously to 40% of patients. Study-wide findings and caveats: Clonal expansion by week 6 occurred in CD4+ and CD8+ blood T cells (at 0.1 to 3.0 mg/kg). Low levels of normalized T-cell clonal expansion also appeared in some nonresponders. Averaging showed that CD8+ T cells had more expanded clones than CD4+ did.

This CDR3 contains 11 residues. CDR1 DFQATT and CDR2 SNEGSKA come from the germline V gene (reference sequence). Trimming removed 2 bases from V and 5 bases from J, with 6 bases in between. Profiling relied on immunoSEQ multiplex PCR, and the TCRdb table lists in-frame clones only, not all of them. The sample has about 17,000 clones, 75% to 80% seen once; the top ten hold roughly 15%. This clone was counted a few times. Its antigen is still unknown. The chain recombines TRBV20-1 with TRBJ2-5; D is ambiguous. The clonotype comes from an adult with an advanced solid tumor such as melanoma, head and neck, liver or kidney cancer. Sequenced material: CD4+ or CD8+ T cells sorted from blood, taken in a trial of the OX40 agonist ivuxolimab. This CDR3 reads CSARRVETQYF. As DNA, the CDR3 is TGCAGTGCTAGAAGGGTGGAGACCCAGTACTTC.